These 25 T cell receptor beta chains originate from one sample sequenced in a study of cytomegalovirus exposure and HLA in healthy donors (dated by TCRdb to the late 2010s). The library was prepared using the immunoSEQ multiplex PCR assay. A mixture of 60 forward primers for TCR Vbeta segments and 13 reverse primers for TCR Jbeta segments was used in the multiplex PCR. TCRdb limited this immuneACCESS table to in-frame rearrangements with V and J called. A share of clones is missing; checked studies link under half to unresolved V genes, and the rest is unexplained. Counted in this sample were roughly 81,000 clones; roughly 85% of them appeared once. About 2.5% of the sample comes from the top ten. Specimen: PBMCs. These receptors originate from a man aged 25-45 years in good health and CMV-seronegative.

This clone appeared a few times. CDR3: CASSFPGHYEQYF. Here the CDR3 DNA reads TGTGCCAGCAGCTTCCCGGGACACTACGAGCAGTACTTC. The chain uses TRBV7-2 and TRBJ2-7; the D gene is possibly TRBD1 (6 bases). Germline CDR1 reads SGHTA; CDR2 reads FQGNSA. The CDR3 has 13 residues. V was cut by 3 bases and J by 3 bases, with 9 bases left in between.

This clone was recorded only once. The chain employs TRBV4-1 and TRBJ2-7, with 9 bases lining up with TRBD2. CDR1 and CDR2 (germline): MGHRA, YSYEKL. J gave up 4 bases and V 0 bases, and 4 bases lay outside the gene matches. The CDR3 runs 15 residues. The CDR3 nucleotides are TGCGCCAGCAGCCAAGAGCGACTAGCGGTATACGAGCAGTACTTC. The encoded protein is CASSQERLAVYEQYF.

This chain joins TRBV18 and TRBJ1-1; 9 bases match TRBD1. V was clipped by 6 bases and J by 7 bases; unmatched bases: 6. The CDR3 runs 13 residues. Germline V CDR1 and CDR2: KGHSH, LQKENI. The CDR3 nucleotides read TGTGCCAGCTCCCAGGACAGGGGAGGTGAAGCTTTCTTT. Its protein product is CASSQDRGGEAFF.

The J gene is TRBJ2-5, the V gene TRBV6-5; D gene uncertain. This CDR3 has 11 residues. Germline values: CDR1 MNHEY, CDR2 SVGAGI. Trimming removed 4 bases at V and 11 bases at J, with 11 bases between. This CDR3 reads CASSSLREQYF. DNA for the CDR3: TGTGCCAGCAGTTCCCTACGAGAGCAGTACTTC.

V usage is TRBV7-9 and J usage is TRBJ1-6; TRBD1 might be the D (6 bases). The CDR3 contains 16 residues. Per the germline V gene, CDR1 is SEHNR and CDR2 is FQNEAQ (reference sequence). V lost 4 bases, J lost 7 bases, and 17 bases lay in between. The CDR3 nucleotides read TGTGCCAGCAGCTCCCCGGTACAGGGATTCAATTCACCCCTCCACTTT. Its translation is CASSSPVQGFNSPLHF.

J is TRBJ2-1 and V is TRBV6-5, with a possible D match to TRBD2 (6 bases). The CDR3 covers 13 residues. Germline CDR1 reads MNHEY; CDR2 reads SVGAGI. Deletions cut 5 bases from V and 9 bases from J, with 14 bases between. CDR3 amino acids: CASSDERRGEQFF. DNA of the CDR3: TGTGCCAGCAGTGACGAAAGGAGGGGTGAGCAGTTCTTC.

This sequence joins TRBV4-3 and TRBJ2-1; 9 bases align to TRBD2. The CDR3 is 16 residues long. Per germline, CDR1 LGHNA and CDR2 YSLEER. V lost 0 bases to trimming and J lost 8 bases; unmatched junction nucleotides: 8. This CDR3 reads CASSQDWSSGVDEQFF. CDR3 nucleotide sequence: TGCGCCAGCAGCCAAGATTGGTCTAGCGGGGTGGATGAGCAGTTCTTC.

The chain combines TRBV7-9 with TRBJ2-1; D not resolved. The CDR3 runs to 14 residues. Germline V gives CDR1 SEHNR, CDR2 FQNEAQ (reference sequence). V was trimmed by 1 base and J by 4 bases, leaving 8 bases between them. The CDR3 region is CASSLGATYNEQFF. The CDR3 nucleotides read TGTGCCAGCAGCTTAGGGGCCACTTACAATGAGCAGTTCTTC.

The gene calls are TRBV5-4 and TRBJ2-7; 7 nucleotides align to TRBD2. CDR3 length: 14 amino acids. J gave up 6 bases and V 2 bases, and 8 bases lay outside the gene matches. CDR1 and CDR2 from the germline V gene are SGHNT and YYREEE (reference sequence). CDR3 coding DNA: TGTGCCAGCAGCTTAGAGGGTCTAGCGGTCGAGCAGTACTTC. Its translation: CASSLEGLAVEQYF.

The chain uses TRBV4-1 and TRBJ1-6; perhaps TRBD1 as D (5 bases). This CDR3 region has 17 residues. CDR1 and CDR2 (germline): MGHRA, YSYEKL. With 0 bases removed from V and 6 bases from J, the gap between germline ends came to 15 bases. CDR3 sequence: CASSQDIRQGINSPLHF. For the CDR3, the DNA is TGCGCCAGCAGCCAAGATATACGGCAGGGAATTAATTCACCCCTCCACTTT.

J is TRBJ2-7 and V is TRBV7-2; D is perhaps TRBD2 (5 bases). V was shortened by 5 bases and J by 3 bases, with 11 bases between the two germline ends. Germline values: CDR1 SGHTA, CDR2 FQGNSA. CDR3 length: 13 amino acids. This chain's CDR3 is CASSTGNDYEQYF. DNA of the CDR3: TGTGCCAGCAGCACCGGGAATGACTACGAGCAGTACTTC.

The table lists this clone with a count of one. The rearrangement uses TRBV7-6 and TRBJ2-3; maybe TRBD2 (5 bases). Trimming shortened V by 1 base and J by 4 bases, and 18 bases separated the two germline ends. This CDR3 region has 17 residues. In germline, CDR1 is SGHVS, CDR2 FNYEAQ. Here the CDR3 DNA reads TGTGCCAGCAGCTTAGACTTGTACGGGGAATTCGCAGATACGCAGTATTTT. This translates into CASSLDLYGEFADTQYF.

This chain links TRBV7-8 with TRBJ2-7; 7 bases map to TRBD2. Germline CDR1 SGHVS, CDR2 FQNEAQ. The CDR3 spans 14 residues. V lost 4 bases, J lost 3 bases, and 6 bases stayed unmatched. The CDR3 loop is CASSSTGGSYEQYF. As DNA, the CDR3 is TGTGCCAGCAGCTCTACGGGCGGGAGCTACGAGCAGTACTTC. Full variable domain (remainder filled in from reference TRBV7-8 and TRBJ2-7): GAGVSQSPRYKVAKRGQDVALRCDPISGHVSLFWYQQALGQGPEFLTYFQNEAQLDKSGLPSDRFFAERPEGSVSTLKIQRTQQEDSAVYLCASSSTGGSYEQYFGPGTRLTVT.

The chain recombines TRBV28 with TRBJ1-5, with a weak D call TRBD1 (6 bases). Trimming cost V 6 bases and J 5 bases, with 8 bases left between them. CDR1 MDHEN and CDR2 SYDVKM come from the germline V gene. CDR3 length: 12 residues. The CDR3, as DNA: TGTGCCAGCAGAGGGGGGGATCAGCCCCAGCATTTT. This encodes CASRGGDQPQHF.

As concerns this clone: The junction does not match germline at one end; this may be a read error. The V gene is TRBV4-3, the J gene TRBJ1-2, with TRBD1 matching 10 bases. The CDR3 is made up of 16 amino acids. CDR1 and CDR2 from the germline V gene are LGHNA and YSLEER. The CDR3 nucleotides read TGCGCCAGCAGCAAAGACAGGGGGCGAGGGGAATATGGCTACACCTTC. Protein sequence: CASSKDRGRGEYGYTF.

The chain uses TRBV29-1 and TRBJ2-7; possible D gene TRBD2, 6 bases. Germline assignment: CDR1 SQVTM and CDR2 ANQGSEA. CDR3 size: 13 residues. The V and J ends lost 1 base and 5 bases respectively, with 12 bases between them. In DNA, the CDR3 is TGCAGCGTTGAAGGGGCGGGGATCAACGAGCAGTACTTC. Its protein is CSVEGAGINEQYF.

The V and J genes are TRBV10-3 and TRBJ2-3, with TRBD1 as a possible D gene (5 bases). Trimming shortened V by 6 bases and J by 2 bases, and 12 bases separated the two germline ends. Germline CDR1 is ENHRY and CDR2 is SYGVKD. The CDR3 consists of 14 residues. The CDR3 DNA follows: TGTGCCATCAGCCAGGACACTTTCACAGATACGCAGTATTTT. Translation: CAISQDTFTDTQYF.

The chain combines TRBV10-3 with TRBJ1-5, with TRBD1 identical over 9 bases. The CDR3 has 14 residues. J was trimmed by 4 bases and V by 6 bases; bases with no gene match: 4. Per germline, CDR1 ENHRY and CDR2 SYGVKD. The DNA for the CDR3 is TGTGCCATCAGCCTGACAGGGGGAAATCAGCCCCAGCATTTT. Translation gives CAISLTGGNQPQHF.

V is TRBV28 and J is TRBJ1-4, with unresolved D. With 5 bases removed from V and 7 bases from J, the gap between germline ends came to 17 bases. In germline, CDR1 is MDHEN, CDR2 SYDVKM. The CDR3 covers 15 residues. The CDR3, as DNA: TGTGCCAGCAGTCTCCGTCTCGGGGAGGGTGAAAAACTGTTTTTT. This translates into CASSLRLGEGEKLFF.

This clone was seen only once. The rearrangement joins TRBV4-1 to TRBJ1-2; D unresolved. With 5 bases removed from V and 7 bases from J, the gap between germline ends came to 14 bases. Germline-derived CDR1 and CDR2 are MGHRA and YSYEKL. CDR3 length: 13 residues. CDR3 amino acids: CASSIWRGFGYTF. Here the CDR3 DNA reads TGCGCCAGCAGCATCTGGCGGGGTTTTGGCTACACCTTC.

Notes on this clone: Other DNA sequences from this sample encode an identical CDR3 as well. This sequence joins TRBV5-4 and TRBJ2-3; no definite D call. Deletions cut 2 bases from V and 3 bases from J, with 4 bases between. The germline V gene encodes CDR1 SGHNT and CDR2 YYREEE (reference sequence). The CDR3 length is 12 residues. The CDR3 loop reads CASSFQTDTQYF. Here the CDR3 DNA reads TGTGCCAGCAGCTTCCAAACAGATACGCAGTATTTT.

The chain has TRBV23-1 and TRBJ2-2, with a weak D call TRBD1 (6 bases). TRBV23-1 is assigned to the ORF class and has an uncertain function. The CDR3 consists of 14 residues. Trimming removed 8 bases from V and 3 bases from J, with 13 bases in between. The CDR3 spells CASSPGVDTGELFF. CDR3 nucleotides: TGCGCCAGCTCCCCAGGGGTCGACACCGGGGAGCTGTTTTTT.

This clone was detected only a few times. This chain links TRBV30 with TRBJ1-3, with TRBD1 matching 8 bases. This CDR3 comprises 11 residues. Germline CDR1 GTSNPN, CDR2 SVGIG (reference sequence). V was pared by 4 bases and J by 15 bases, with 8 bases of the junction left unmatched. CDR3: CAWITGGRGYF. CDR3 sequence (DNA): TGTGCCTGGATAACAGGGGGAAGGGGATATTTT.

On this clone: Relative to the germline gene, one junction end is altered; a read error may explain this. This chain uses TRBV11-2 with TRBJ1-4, with D possibly being TRBD1 (6 bases). CDR1 and CDR2 from the germline V gene are SGHAT and FQNNGV. The CDR3 is 15 residues long. CDR3 in amino acids: CSSSLNRAGNEKLFF. The CDR3 nucleotides read TGTTCCAGCAGCTTAAACAGGGCTGGTAATGAAAAACTGTTTTTT. The whole variable domain, remainder taken from reference TRBV11-2 and TRBJ1-4, is EAGVAQSPRYKIIEKRQSVAFWCNPISGHATLYWYQQILGQGPKLLIQFQNNGVVDDSQLPKDRFSAERLKGVDSTLKIQPAKLEDSAVYLCSSSLNRAGNEKLFFGSGTQLSVL.

This clone was recorded a few times. A read error may account for a junction end that differs from germline. The V call is TRBV5-1, the J call TRBJ1-2; possible D gene TRBD1, 5 bases. Germline CDR1 is SGHRS and CDR2 is YFSETQ. This CDR3 spans 13 amino acids. CDR3 sequence: CASSLNYRWDYPF. DNA for the CDR3: TGCGCCAGCAGCTTGAACTATCGGTGGGACTACCCCTTC.